Each of the 21 T cell receptor beta chains below was sequenced from the same sample in a study of T cells after yellow fever vaccination. TCRdb itself ran the 5' RACE reads through MiXCR, one entry per CDR3 protein. The table records 550,000 or so distinct CDR3 sequences, about 19% of them present only once. Source: PBMCs, taken 15 days after the yellow fever booster vaccination. The source is a man younger than 40 who received the YFV17D yellow fever vaccine.

The chain joins TRBV25-1 to TRBJ2-4, with TRBD2 identical over 7 bases. Germline trimming cut 3 bases from V and 6 bases from J; bases unmatched to any gene: 14. The germline V gene encodes CDR1 MGHDK and CDR2 SYGVNS. There are 17 residues in the CDR3. Here the CDR3 reads CASSDQNPAGSRNIQYF. The CDR3 region has the DNA TGTGCCAGCAGTGACCAAAATCCAGCGGGAAGCAGAAACATTCAGTACTTC.

The chain employs TRBV7-2 and TRBJ2-7; D is perhaps TRBD1 (6 bases). The V end lost 5 bases, the J end lost 3 bases, and 11 bases lay between the germline ends. The CDR3 loop spans 13 amino acids. Germline V gives CDR1 SGHTA, CDR2 FQGNSA. For the CDR3, the DNA is TGTGCCAGCAGCACAGGACAGCTCTACGAGCAGTACTTC. Translation: CASSTGQLYEQYF. The full variable domain, with the rest looked up from reference TRBV7-2 and TRBJ2-7, is GAGVSQSPSNKVTEKGKDVELRCDPISGHTALYWYRQSLGQGLEFLIYFQGNSAPDKSGLPSDRFSAERTGGSVSTLTIQRTQQEDSAVYLCASSTGQLYEQYFGPGTRLTVT.

The sample holds a few counts of this clonotype. This rearrangement joins TRBV5-1 to TRBJ1-5, with D hard to call. V lost 4 bases and J 2 bases, leaving 7 bases between the germline ends. Germline V CDR1 and CDR2: SGHRS, YFSETQ. There are 13 residues in the CDR3. This CDR3 reads CASSPDGNQPQHF. Here the CDR3 DNA reads TGCGCCAGCAGCCCCGACGGCAATCAGCCCCAGCATTTT.

There are a few counts of this clonotype. The chain is built from TRBV3-1 and TRBJ2-7, with no clear D. This CDR3 is built from 12 residues. Trimming left V 6 bases short and J 3 bases short, with 9 bases between. Germline CDR1 is LGHDT and CDR2 is YNNKEL (reference sequence). Here the CDR3 reads CASSLTRYEQYF. CDR3 nucleotides: TGTGCCAGCAGTCTCACACGCTACGAGCAGTACTTC.

V is TRBV7-8 and J is TRBJ1-5; 8 bases agree with TRBD1. Germline CDR1 and CDR2: SGHVS and FQNEAQ. Trimming removed 5 bases from V and 6 bases from J; junction bases left unmatched: 15. The CDR3 sequence is 17 residues long. This CDR3 is CASSPDISTGVGQPQHF. In nucleotides, the CDR3 is TGTGCCAGCAGCCCTGACATCTCGACAGGGGTCGGTCAGCCCCAGCATTTT.

This clonotype was picked up many times. The chain has TRBV5-6 and TRBJ2-1; possibly TRBD1 for D (6 bases). CDR3 length equals 13 residues. The germline V gene encodes CDR1 SGHDT and CDR2 YYEEEE. V was pared by 4 bases and J by 14 bases, with 19 bases between. The CDR3 loop is CASSPVGQGFKFF. The CDR3 nucleotides are TGTGCCAGCAGCCCGGTGGGTCAGGGGTTTAAGTTCTTC.

This clonotype was counted only a few times. The CDR3 region is CASRRGTGEQYF. The DNA of the CDR3 is TGTGCCAGCAGGAGGGGAACTGGCGAGCAGTACTTC. The chain uses TRBV12-3 or TRBV12-4 and TRBJ2-7; D may match TRBD1 or TRBD2 (5 bases each). Trimming removed 6 bases from V and 6 bases from J, with 12 bases in between. The CDR3 runs 12 residues.

The gene calls are TRBV6-1 and TRBJ2-7; TRBD1 aligns across 12 bases. Germline V gene data show CDR1 as MNHNS and CDR2 as SASEGT. The J segment lost 8 bases and the V segment lost 6 bases, leaving 8 bases of the junction unmatched. The CDR3 runs to 14 residues. CDR3 coding DNA: TGTGCCAGCAGCTTGTCGGGACAGGGGGCCAAGCAGTACTTC. This gives the protein CASSLSGQGAKQYF.

This clonotype was observed a few times. DNA of the CDR3: TGTGCCAGCAGCTTATGGGCTAGCGGGAGGGCCGTCAACAATGAGCAGTTCTTC. Its protein is CASSLWASGRAVNNEQFF. The chain has TRBV7-8 and TRBJ2-1, with TRBD2 matching over 12 bases. The V gene end was trimmed by 2 bases and the J gene end by 5 bases; junction bases not matched to a gene: 10. Germline CDR1 reads SGHVS; CDR2 reads FQNEAQ. The CDR3 extends over 18 amino acids.

The rearrangement joins TRBV5-6 to TRBJ2-2; TRBD2 aligns across 10 bases. CDR3 length: 15 amino acids. V dropped 7 bases and J dropped 5; count of bases not matched to a gene: 8. Germline-derived CDR1 and CDR2 are SGHDT and YYEEEE. The CDR3, as DNA: TGTGCCAGCCAGCGCTTAGCGGGAGGTACCGGGGAGCTGTTTTTT. Its protein product is CASQRLAGGTGELFF.

The chain recombines TRBV7-8 with TRBJ1-1; D remains unclear. This CDR3 is 13 amino acids long. V lost 1 base, J lost 2 bases, and 5 bases lay in between. In germline, CDR1 is SGHVS, CDR2 FQNEAQ. The CDR3 DNA reads as TGTGCCAGCAGCTTAGAGAGCAACACTGAAGCTTTCTTT. It specifies CASSLESNTEAFF.

This clonotype was recorded only once. J is TRBJ1-2 and V is TRBV28; no firm D call. The CDR3 runs to 11 residues. V was shortened by 3 bases and J by 6 bases, with 5 bases between the two germline ends. Per germline, CDR1 MDHEN and CDR2 SYDVKM. CDR3 sequence (DNA): TGTGCCAGCAGTTTCTGGGATGGCTACACCTTC. Its translation is CASSFWDGYTF.

The V and J genes are TRBV4-3 and TRBJ1-5, with D perhaps TRBD1 (6 bases). The germline V gene encodes CDR1 LGHNA and CDR2 YSLEER. CDR3 length: 14 amino acids. Trimming removed 5 bases at V and 1 base at J, with 9 bases between. For the CDR3, the DNA is TGCGCCAGCAGCGGGGGGCTAAGCAATCAGCCCCAGCATTTT. The encoded protein is CASSGGLSNQPQHF.

This chain joins TRBV20-1 and TRBJ1-2; 10 nucleotides match TRBD1. V shed 3 bases, J shed 7 bases, and the junction held 8 bases outside the gene matches. The CDR3 runs to 14 residues. Per the germline V gene, CDR1 is DFQATT and CDR2 is SNEGSKA (reference sequence). Here the CDR3 DNA reads TGCAGTGCTAGGGGGGACAGGGGAGGTAGTGGCTACACCTTC. It codes for CSARGDRGGSGYTF.

Only one count was recorded for this clonotype. The chain has TRBV12-3 or TRBV12-4 and TRBJ2-2; 8 nucleotides align to TRBD2. This CDR3 is 16 amino acids long. V shed 3 bases, J shed 8 bases, and the junction held 11 bases outside the gene matches. The CDR3 nucleotides are TGTGCCAGCAGTTTCTTACCAGCGGGAGAAACTGGGGAGCTGTTTTTT. This sequence encodes CASSFLPAGETGELFF.

This clonotype was counted a few times. The V and J genes are TRBV7-9 and TRBJ2-6; no clear D gene. V was pared by 2 bases and J by 1 base, with 9 bases between. CDR1 and CDR2 (germline): SEHNR, FQNEAQ (reference sequence). CDR3 length: 16 amino acids. CDR3 in amino acids: CASSLIQISGANVLTF. CDR3 DNA sequence: TGTGCCAGCAGCTTAATCCAAATTTCTGGGGCCAACGTCCTGACTTTC.

V is TRBV9 and J is TRBJ1-1; TRBD1 agrees at 7 bases. The V gene's germline CDR1 is SGDLS and CDR2 YYNGEE. The ends lost 4 bases at V and 6 bases at J; junction bases unmatched: 3. The CDR3 is 12 amino acids. In DNA, the CDR3 is TGTGCCAGCAGCATAGGGACAGCTGAAGCTTTCTTT. Its protein product is CASSIGTAEAFF. Variable domain in full (rest from reference TRBV9 and TRBJ1-1): DSGVTQTPKHLITATGQRVTLRCSPRSGDLSVYWYQQSLDQGLQFLIQYYNGEERAKGNILERFSAQQFPDLHSELNLSSLELGDSALYFCASSIGTAEAFFGQGTRLTVV.

This clonotype was counted between two and nine times. One end of the junction does not line up with germline, which may come from a read error. The rearrangement joins TRBV29-1 to TRBJ1-1, with a possible D match to TRBD1 (5 bases). This CDR3 is 8 amino acids long. Germline-derived CDR1 and CDR2 are SQVTM and ANQGSEA. The CDR3 loop is CSVDGAEF. CDR3 DNA sequence: TGCAGCGTAGACGGGGCCGAGTTT. The variable domain in full, completed from reference TRBV29-1 and TRBJ1-1, reads SAVISQKPSRDICQRGTSLTIQCQVDSQVTMMFWYRQQPGQSLTLIATANQGSEATYESGFVIDKFPISRPNLTFSTLTVSNMSPEDSSIYLCSVDGAEFGQGTRLTVV.

This rearrangement joins TRBV20-1 to TRBJ2-1; D is undetermined. The CDR3 has 11 residues. Per germline, CDR1 DFQATT and CDR2 SNEGSKA (reference sequence). V was shortened by 1 base and J by 10 bases, with 8 bases between the two germline ends. Here the CDR3 reads CSARVANEQFF. The CDR3 DNA sequence: TGCAGTGCTAGAGTAGCCAACGAGCAGTTCTTC.

This clonotype appeared a few times. The chain combines TRBV20-1 with TRBJ2-2; 9 positions match TRBD2. CDR3 size: 15 residues. The J segment lost 1 base and the V segment lost 3 bases, leaving 3 bases of the junction unmatched. Per germline, CDR1 DFQATT and CDR2 SNEGSKA (reference sequence). The CDR3 region has the DNA TGCAGTGCTAGCCCGACTAGCGGGAACACCGGGGAGCTGTTTTTT. Encoded protein: CSASPTSGNTGELFF.

The chain is built from TRBV5-1 and TRBJ2-3, with 10 positions matching TRBD2. With V trimmed by 4 bases and J by 9 bases, 20 bases remained unmatched. CDR1 is SGHRS and CDR2 is YFSETQ in the germline V gene. The CDR3 totals 18 residues. CDR3 in DNA: TGCGCCAGCAGCCCACCTACCCCGTTGCTAGCGGGAGATGGAACGCAGTATTTT. Translating it yields CASSPPTPLLAGDGTQYF.